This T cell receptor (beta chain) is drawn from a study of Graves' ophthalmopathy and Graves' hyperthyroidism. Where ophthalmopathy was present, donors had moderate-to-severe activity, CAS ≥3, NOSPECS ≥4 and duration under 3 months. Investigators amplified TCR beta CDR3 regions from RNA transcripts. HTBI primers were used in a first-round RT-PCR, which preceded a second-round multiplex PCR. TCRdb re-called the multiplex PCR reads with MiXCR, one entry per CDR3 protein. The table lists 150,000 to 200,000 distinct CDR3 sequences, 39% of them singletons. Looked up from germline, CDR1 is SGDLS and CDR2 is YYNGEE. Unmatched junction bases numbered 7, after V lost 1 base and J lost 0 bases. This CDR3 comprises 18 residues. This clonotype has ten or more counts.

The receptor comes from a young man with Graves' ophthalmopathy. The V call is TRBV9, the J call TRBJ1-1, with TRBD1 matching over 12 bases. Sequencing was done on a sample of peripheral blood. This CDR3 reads CASSVSGGTGGLNTEAFF. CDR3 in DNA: TGTGCCAGCAGCGTATCTGGTGGGACAGGGGGCCTGAACACTGAAGCTTTCTTT.